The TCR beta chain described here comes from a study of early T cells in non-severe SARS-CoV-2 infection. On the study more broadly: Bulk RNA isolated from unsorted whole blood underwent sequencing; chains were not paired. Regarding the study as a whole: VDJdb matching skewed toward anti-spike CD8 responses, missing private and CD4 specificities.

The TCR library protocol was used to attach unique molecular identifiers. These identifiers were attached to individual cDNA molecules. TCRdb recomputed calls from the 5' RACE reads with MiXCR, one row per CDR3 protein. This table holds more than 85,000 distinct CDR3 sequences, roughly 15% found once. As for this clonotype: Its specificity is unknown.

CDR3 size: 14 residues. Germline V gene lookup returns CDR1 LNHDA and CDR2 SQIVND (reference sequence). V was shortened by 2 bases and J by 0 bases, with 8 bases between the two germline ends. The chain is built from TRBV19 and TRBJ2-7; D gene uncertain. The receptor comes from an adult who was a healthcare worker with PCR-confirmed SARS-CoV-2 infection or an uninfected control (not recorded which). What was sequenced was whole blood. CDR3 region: CASSISKDSYEQYF. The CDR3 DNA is TGTGCCAGTAGTATATCTAAGGACTCCTACGAGCAGTACTTC.